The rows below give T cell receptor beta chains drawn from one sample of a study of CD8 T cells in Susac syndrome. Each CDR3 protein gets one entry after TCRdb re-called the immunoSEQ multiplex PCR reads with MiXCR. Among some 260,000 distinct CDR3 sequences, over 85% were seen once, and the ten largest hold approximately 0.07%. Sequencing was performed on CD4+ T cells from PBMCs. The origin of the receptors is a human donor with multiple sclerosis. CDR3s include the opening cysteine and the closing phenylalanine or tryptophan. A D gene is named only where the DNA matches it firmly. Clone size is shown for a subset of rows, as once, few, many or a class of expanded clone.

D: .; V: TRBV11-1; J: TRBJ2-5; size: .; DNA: TGTGCCAGCAGCTTCTCCGGGGCCGAGGACTTACAAGAGACCCAGTACTTC; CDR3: CASSFSGAEDLQETQYF
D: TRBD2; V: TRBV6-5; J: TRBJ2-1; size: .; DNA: TGTGCCAGCAGCCCTGGACTAGCGGGCACGGGGAGGCAGTTCTTC; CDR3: CASSPGLAGTGRQFF
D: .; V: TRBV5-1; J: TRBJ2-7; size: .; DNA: TGCGCCAGCAGTCGAGAGTACGAGCAGTACTTC; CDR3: CASSREYEQYF
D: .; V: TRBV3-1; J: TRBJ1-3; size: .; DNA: TGTGCCAGCAGCCAGGGTGGGACCATATATTTT; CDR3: CASSQGGTIYF
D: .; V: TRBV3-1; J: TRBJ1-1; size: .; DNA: TGTGCCAGCAGCCAGAGGCCAGGGCCCGTTGGCACTGAAGCTTTCTTT; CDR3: CASSQRPGPVGTEAFF
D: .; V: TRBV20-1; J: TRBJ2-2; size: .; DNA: TGCAGTGCTAGAGATCTCGCGACTAACACCGGGGAGCTGTTTTTT; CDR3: CSARDLATNTGELFF
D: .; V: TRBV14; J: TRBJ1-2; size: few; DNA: TGTGCCAGCAGCCAAGAAAACAGCTATGGCTACACCTTC; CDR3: CASSQENSYGYTF
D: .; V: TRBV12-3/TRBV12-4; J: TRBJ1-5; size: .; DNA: TGTGCCAGCAGTTCCCGCGCGGCCCAGGCCCGGCATTTT; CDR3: CASSSRAAQARHF
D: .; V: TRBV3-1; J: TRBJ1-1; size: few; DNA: TGTGCCAGCAGCCAAGATTTGCAGGCTGAAGCTTTCTTT; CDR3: CASSQDLQAEAFF
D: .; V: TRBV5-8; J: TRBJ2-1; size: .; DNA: TGTGCCAGCAGCTTGGCCCCCTGGTCCCAAGGGATCGATGAGCAGTTCTTC; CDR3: CASSLAPWSQGIDEQFF
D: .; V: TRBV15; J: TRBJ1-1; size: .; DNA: TGTGCCACCAGCAGAGATAGAGGGGTTGGCACTGAAGCTTTCTTT; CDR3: CATSRDRGVGTEAFF
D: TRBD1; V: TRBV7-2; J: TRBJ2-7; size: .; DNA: TGTGCCAGCAGCTATAGCACGGGACAGACTTACGAGCAGTACTTC; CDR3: CASSYSTGQTYEQYF
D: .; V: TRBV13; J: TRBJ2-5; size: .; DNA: TGTGCCAGCAGCGTACTTCGGGAGACCCAGTACTTC; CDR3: CASSVLRETQYF
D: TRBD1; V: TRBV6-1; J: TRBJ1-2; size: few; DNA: TGTGCCAGCAGTTGGGACAGGGGAGGCTATGGCTACACCTTC; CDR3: CASSWDRGGYGYTF
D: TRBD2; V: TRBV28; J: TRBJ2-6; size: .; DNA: TGTGCCAGCAGCTCCTCGGGGGGGTCTGGGGCCAACGTCCTGACTTTC; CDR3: CASSSSGGSGANVLTF